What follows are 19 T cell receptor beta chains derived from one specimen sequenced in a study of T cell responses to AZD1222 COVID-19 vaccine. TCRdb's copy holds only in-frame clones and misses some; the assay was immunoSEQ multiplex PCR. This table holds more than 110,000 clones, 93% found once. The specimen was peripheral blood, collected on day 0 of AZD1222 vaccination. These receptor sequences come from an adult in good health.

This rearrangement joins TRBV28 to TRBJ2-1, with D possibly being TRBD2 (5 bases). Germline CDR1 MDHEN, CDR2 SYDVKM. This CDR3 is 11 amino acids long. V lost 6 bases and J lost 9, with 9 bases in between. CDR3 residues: CASRQSGEQFF. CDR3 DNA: TGTGCCAGCAGACAAAGCGGTGAGCAGTTCTTC. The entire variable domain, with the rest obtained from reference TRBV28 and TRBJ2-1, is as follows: DVKVTQSSRYLVKRTGEKVFLECVQDMDHENMFWYRQDPGLGLRLIYFSYDVKMKEKGDIPEGYSVSREKKERFSLILESASTNQTSMYLCASRQSGEQFFGPGTRLTVL.

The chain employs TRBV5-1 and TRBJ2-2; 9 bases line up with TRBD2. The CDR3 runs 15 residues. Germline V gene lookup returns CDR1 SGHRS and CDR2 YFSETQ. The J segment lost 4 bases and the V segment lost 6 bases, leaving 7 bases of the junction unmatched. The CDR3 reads CASKVLAGFTGELFF. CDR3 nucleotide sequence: TGCGCCAGCAAAGTACTAGCGGGTTTCACCGGGGAGCTGTTTTTT.

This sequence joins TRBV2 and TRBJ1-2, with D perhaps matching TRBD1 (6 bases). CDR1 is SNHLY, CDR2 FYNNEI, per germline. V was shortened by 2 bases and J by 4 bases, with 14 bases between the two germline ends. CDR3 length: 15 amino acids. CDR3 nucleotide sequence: TGTGCCAGCAGTGAATTAAGGTTACAGGGCTATGGCTACACCTTC. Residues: CASSELRLQGYGYTF. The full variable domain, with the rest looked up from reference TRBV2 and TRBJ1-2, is EPEVTQTPSHQVTQMGQEVILRCVPISNHLYFYWYRQILGQKVEFLVSFYNNEISEKSEIFDDQFSVERPDGSNFTLKIRSTKLEDSAMYFCASSELRLQGYGYTFGSGTRLTVV.

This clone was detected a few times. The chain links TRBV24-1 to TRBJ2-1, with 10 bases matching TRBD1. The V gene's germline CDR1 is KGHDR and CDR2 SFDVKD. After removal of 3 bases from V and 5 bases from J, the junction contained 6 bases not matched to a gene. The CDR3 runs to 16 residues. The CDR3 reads CATSDTTGTGDNEQFF. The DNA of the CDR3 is TGTGCCACCAGTGATACTACCGGGACAGGGGACAATGAGCAGTTCTTC.

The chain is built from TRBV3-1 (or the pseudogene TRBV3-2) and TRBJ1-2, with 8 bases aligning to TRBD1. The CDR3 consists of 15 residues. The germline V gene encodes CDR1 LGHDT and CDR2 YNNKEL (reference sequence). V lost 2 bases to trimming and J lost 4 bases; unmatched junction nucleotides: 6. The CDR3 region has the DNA TGTGCCAGCAGCCAATCAAGGACAGGGTTCTATGGCTACACCTTC. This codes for CASSQSRTGFYGYTF.

The CDR3 region has the DNA TGTGCCAGCAGTCCGGGACAAGCAGACACAGATACGCAGTATTTT. Protein sequence: CASSPGQADTDTQYF. V and J are TRBV2 and TRBJ2-3, with TRBD1 as a possible D gene (6 bases). The ends were cut back, 5 bases at V and 2 bases at J, with 14 bases in the middle. Germline CDR1 and CDR2: SNHLY and FYNNEI. The CDR3 sequence is 15 residues long.

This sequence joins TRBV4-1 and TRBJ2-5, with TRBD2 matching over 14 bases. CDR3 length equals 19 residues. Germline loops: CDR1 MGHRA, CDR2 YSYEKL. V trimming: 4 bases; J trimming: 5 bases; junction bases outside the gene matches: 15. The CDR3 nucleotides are TGCGCCAGCAGCCTCGGGACTAGCGGGAGAGTGGGCTCCTTGGAGACCCAGTACTTC. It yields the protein CASSLGTSGRVGSLETQYF.

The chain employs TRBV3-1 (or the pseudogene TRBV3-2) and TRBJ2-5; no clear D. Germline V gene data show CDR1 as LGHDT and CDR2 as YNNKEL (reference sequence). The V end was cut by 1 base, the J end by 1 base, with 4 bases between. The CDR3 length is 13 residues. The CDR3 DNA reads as TGTGCCAGCAGCCAAGGAATCCAAGAGACCCAGTACTTC. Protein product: CASSQGIQETQYF.

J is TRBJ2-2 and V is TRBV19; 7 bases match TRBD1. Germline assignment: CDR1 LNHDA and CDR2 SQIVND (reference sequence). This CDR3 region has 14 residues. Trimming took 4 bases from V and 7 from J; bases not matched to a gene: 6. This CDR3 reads CASSKNRGHGELFF. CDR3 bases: TGTGCCAGTAGTAAAAACAGGGGCCACGGGGAGCTGTTTTTT. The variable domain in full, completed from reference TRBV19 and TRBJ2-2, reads DGGITQSPKYLFRKEGQNVTLSCEQNLNHDAMYWYRQDPGQGLRLIYYSQIVNDFQKGDIAEGYSVSREKKESFPLTVTSAQKNPTAFYLCASSKNRGHGELFFGEGSRLTVL.

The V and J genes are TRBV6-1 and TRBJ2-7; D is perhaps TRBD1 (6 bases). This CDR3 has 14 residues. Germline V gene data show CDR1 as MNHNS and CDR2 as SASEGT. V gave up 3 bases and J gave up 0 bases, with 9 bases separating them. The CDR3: CASSDRTDSYEQYF. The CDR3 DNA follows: TGTGCCAGCAGTGACCGGACAGACTCCTACGAGCAGTACTTC.

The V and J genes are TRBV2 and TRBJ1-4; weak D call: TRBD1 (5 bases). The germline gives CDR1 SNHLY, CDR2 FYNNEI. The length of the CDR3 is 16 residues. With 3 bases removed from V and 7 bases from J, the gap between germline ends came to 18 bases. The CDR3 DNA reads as TGTGCCAGCAGTGACCCTGGGACGCCAGAGATTGAAAAACTGTTTTTT. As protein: CASSDPGTPEIEKLFF.

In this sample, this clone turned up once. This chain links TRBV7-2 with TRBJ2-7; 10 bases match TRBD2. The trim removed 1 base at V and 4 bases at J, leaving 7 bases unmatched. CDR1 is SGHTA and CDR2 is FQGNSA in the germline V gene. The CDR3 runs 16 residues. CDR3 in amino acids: CASSLEGASGSYEQYF. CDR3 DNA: TGTGCCAGCAGCTTAGAGGGGGCTAGCGGGAGTTACGAGCAGTACTTC.

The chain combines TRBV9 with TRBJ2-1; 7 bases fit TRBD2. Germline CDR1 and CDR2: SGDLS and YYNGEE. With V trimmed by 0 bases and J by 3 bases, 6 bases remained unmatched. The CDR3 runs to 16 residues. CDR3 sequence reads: CASSVAGSGYYNEQFF. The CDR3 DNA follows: TGTGCCAGCAGCGTAGCAGGTAGCGGGTACTACAATGAGCAGTTCTTC.

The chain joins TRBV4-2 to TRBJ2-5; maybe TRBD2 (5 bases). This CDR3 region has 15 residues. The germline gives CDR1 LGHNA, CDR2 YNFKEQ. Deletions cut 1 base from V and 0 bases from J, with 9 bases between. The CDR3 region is CASSQAGIYQETQYF. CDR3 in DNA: TGTGCCAGCAGCCAAGCCGGGATTTACCAAGAGACCCAGTACTTC.

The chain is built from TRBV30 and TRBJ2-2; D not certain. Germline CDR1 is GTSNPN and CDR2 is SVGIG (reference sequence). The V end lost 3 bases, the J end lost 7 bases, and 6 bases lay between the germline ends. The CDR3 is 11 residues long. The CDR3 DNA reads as TGTGCCTGGAGGTATAACGGGGAGCTGTTTTTT. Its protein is CAWRYNGELFF.

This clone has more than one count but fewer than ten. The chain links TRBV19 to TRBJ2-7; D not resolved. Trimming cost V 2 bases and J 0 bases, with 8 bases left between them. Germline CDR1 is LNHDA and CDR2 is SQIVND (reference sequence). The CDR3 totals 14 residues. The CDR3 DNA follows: TGTGCCAGTAGTATACTAACCAGCTCCTACGAGCAGTACTTC. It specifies CASSILTSSYEQYF.

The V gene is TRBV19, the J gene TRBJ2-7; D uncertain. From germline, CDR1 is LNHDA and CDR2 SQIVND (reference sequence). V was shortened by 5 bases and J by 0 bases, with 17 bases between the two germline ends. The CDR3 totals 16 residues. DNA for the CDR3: TGTGCCAGTAGTTCATTATCGGACCCAAGCTCCTACGAGCAGTACTTC. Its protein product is CASSSLSDPSSYEQYF. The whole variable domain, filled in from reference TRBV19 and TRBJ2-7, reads DGGITQSPKYLFRKEGQNVTLSCEQNLNHDAMYWYRQDPGQGLRLIYYSQIVNDFQKGDIAEGYSVSREKKESFPLTVTSAQKNPTAFYLCASSSLSDPSSYEQYFGPGTRLTVT.

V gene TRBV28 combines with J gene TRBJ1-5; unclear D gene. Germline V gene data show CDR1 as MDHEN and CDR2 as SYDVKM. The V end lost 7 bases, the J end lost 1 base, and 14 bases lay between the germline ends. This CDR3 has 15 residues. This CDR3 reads CASTMGRSSNQPQHF. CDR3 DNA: TGTGCCAGCACCATGGGCCGGAGCAGCAATCAGCCCCAGCATTTT.

CDR3 nucleotide sequence: TGTGCCAGCAGCAGGAGTGCTGCTAACTATGGCTACACCTTC. It specifies CASSRSAANYGYTF. The chain recombines TRBV11-2 with TRBJ1-2; D uncertain. This CDR3 has 14 amino acids. Germline V gene lookup returns CDR1 SGHAT and CDR2 FQNNGV. V was trimmed by 5 bases and J by 0 bases, leaving 10 bases between them.